The 18 T cell receptor beta chains in this list originate from one sample, sequenced in a study of shared clonotypes between healthy human individuals. Naive-designated CD8 cells lacked CD45RO, were positively enriched for CCR7, and omitted terminally differentiated effector memory CD45RA+ cells. The data were produced by immunoSEQ multiplex PCR, yet TCRdb's version contains in-frame clones alone and is incomplete. The sample yields 2 million to 2.5 million clones, about 93% seen once. Sample: naive CD8+ T cells from PBMCs. Every receptor here comes from a man aged 18-30 years in good health. Some clones in this sample may be carry-over from other donors' samples.

V usage is TRBV13 and J usage is TRBJ2-7; weak D call: TRBD2 (6 bases). The CDR3 loop spans 15 amino acids. Looked up from germline, CDR1 is PRHDT and CDR2 is FYEKMQ (reference sequence). The ends were cut back, 4 bases at V and 2 bases at J, with 15 bases in the middle. Here the CDR3 reads CASSSPGEVAYEQYF. CDR3 coding DNA: TGTGCCAGCAGCTCCCCCGGGGAGGTAGCCTACGAGCAGTACTTC.

The rearrangement uses TRBV21-1 and TRBJ1-1. TRBV21-1 is recorded as a pseudogene. The CDR3 length is 14 residues. CDR3 in amino acids: CASGKQGTNTEAFF. DNA for the CDR3: TGTGCCAGCGGAAAACAAGGGACCAACACTGAAGCTTTCTTT.

The chain couples TRBV27 to TRBJ1-6; D not resolved. The V gene's germline CDR1 is MNHEY and CDR2 SMNVEV (reference sequence). CDR3 length: 18 amino acids. The germline V and J ends were trimmed by 2 bases and 1 base, with 15 bases remaining between them. The CDR3 DNA is TGTGCCAGCAGTTTAGTGCAAGGGATATCATCCTATAATTCACCCCTCCACTTT. Translated, it gives CASSLVQGISSYNSPLHF.

The V and J genes are TRBV6-1 and TRBJ2-1; no clear D. V lost 7 bases to trimming and J lost 3 bases, with 10 bases between them. Germline assignment: CDR1 MNHNS and CDR2 SASEGT. CDR3 size: 13 residues. The CDR3 spells CASKLLGYNEQFF. CDR3 sequence (DNA): TGTGCCAGCAAGCTACTCGGCTACAATGAGCAGTTCTTC.

CDR3 sequence: CASSEGQVEQYF. In DNA, the CDR3 is TGCGCCAGCAGTGAAGGGCAGGTTGAGCAGTACTTC. The chain employs TRBV10-2 and TRBJ2-7; unclear D gene. Germline V gene lookup returns CDR1 WSHSY and CDR2 SAAADI. V was clipped by 3 bases and J by 7 bases, with 10 bases between them. This CDR3 region has 12 residues.

This sequence joins TRBV6-6 and TRBJ2-3; no clear D. This CDR3 has 15 amino acids. Trimming shortened V by 3 bases and J by 4 bases, and 14 bases separated the two germline ends. Germline CDR1 reads MNHNY; CDR2 reads SVGAGI (reference sequence). The CDR3 protein is CASSYPESKPDTQYF. DNA for the CDR3: TGTGCCAGCAGTTATCCCGAGTCCAAGCCAGATACGCAGTATTTT.

This sequence joins TRBV13 and TRBJ2-7; D ambiguous. Germline V lookup: CDR1 PRHDT, CDR2 FYEKMQ (reference sequence). The CDR3 extends over 14 amino acids. Trimming stripped 2 bases from V and 1 base from J, with 9 bases between. DNA for the CDR3: TGTGCCAGCAGCTTAAAGGGCCCTTCCTACGAGCAGTACTTC. Translation: CASSLKGPSYEQYF. Complete variable domain (other parts from reference TRBV13 and TRBJ2-7): AAGVIQSPRHLIKEKRETATLKCYPIPRHDTVYWYQQGPGQDPQFLISFYEKMQSDKGSIPDRFSAQQFSDYHSELNMSSLELGDSALYFCASSLKGPSYEQYFGPGTRLTVT.

This chain joins TRBV27 and TRBJ2-6; TRBD2 is a possible D gene (7 bases). The CDR3 is 19 residues long. Trimming shortened V by 2 bases and J by 0 bases, and 17 bases separated the two germline ends. In germline, CDR1 is MNHEY, CDR2 SMNVEV (reference sequence). The CDR3 DNA reads as TGTGCCAGCAGTTTAGTGGCGGGGGCGACACTCTCTGGGGCCAACGTCCTGACTTTC. Its protein product is CASSLVAGATLSGANVLTF.

The chain carries TRBV10-3 and TRBJ1-2, with 8 bases identical to TRBD1. V trimming: 2 bases; J trimming: 7 bases; junction bases outside the gene matches: 3. Germline V gene sequence: CDR1 ENHRY, CDR2 SYGVKD. This CDR3 is built from 13 residues. DNA of the CDR3: TGTGCCATCAGTGAGGACAGGGGTAGTGGCTACACCTTC. Translated, it gives CAISEDRGSGYTF.

This chain connects TRBV27 to TRBJ1-1; perhaps TRBD1 as D (6 bases). Deletions cut 3 bases from V and 4 bases from J, with 12 bases between. The CDR3 is 14 amino acids. CDR1 and CDR2 (germline): MNHEY, SMNVEV (reference sequence). DNA of the CDR3: TGTGCCAGCAGTTTCAGCAGGGGCAGCACTGAAGCTTTCTTT. Encoded protein: CASSFSRGSTEAFF.

The chain employs TRBV10-1 and TRBJ2-2; perhaps TRBD2 as D (6 bases). V lost 3 bases to trimming and J lost 5 bases, with 13 bases between them. Germline V lookup: CDR1 WNHNN, CDR2 SYGVQD (reference sequence). The CDR3 covers 15 residues. CDR3 nucleotide sequence: TGCGCCAGCAGTGATCCCGGGGGAGAAACCGGGGAGCTGTTTTTT. Amino acid sequence: CASSDPGGETGELFF.

The chain is built from TRBV19 and TRBJ1-1; D may be TRBD1 (5 bases). The CDR3 runs to 13 residues. Germline V gives CDR1 LNHDA, CDR2 SQIVND (reference sequence). V lost 4 bases to trimming and J lost 5 bases, with 11 bases between them. CDR3 amino acids: CASSTRVATEAFF. The CDR3 DNA is TGTGCCAGTAGTACCAGGGTCGCAACTGAAGCTTTCTTT. The full variable domain, rest sourced from reference TRBV19 and TRBJ1-1, is DGGITQSPKYLFRKEGQNVTLSCEQNLNHDAMYWYRQDPGQGLRLIYYSQIVNDFQKGDIAEGYSVSREKKESFPLTVTSAQKNPTAFYLCASSTRVATEAFFGQGTRLTVV.

The chain carries TRBV23-1 and TRBJ1-2; perhaps TRBD1 as D (6 bases). TRBV23-1 is an open reading frame, and its role is uncertain. The CDR3 is 16 residues long. V lost 0 bases and J 2 bases, leaving 13 bases between the germline ends. The CDR3 sequence is CASSQSPGQQNYGYTF. The CDR3 DNA is TGCGCCAGCAGTCAATCGCCCGGACAGCAGAACTATGGCTACACCTTC.

The rearrangement links TRBV7-8 to TRBJ2-1; 10 bases fit TRBD2. This CDR3 contains 16 residues. The germline V gene encodes CDR1 SGHVS and CDR2 FQNEAQ. J gave up 10 bases and V 0 bases, and 9 bases lay outside the gene matches. CDR3 DNA: TGTGCCAGCAGCTTAGCGACAGCGGGAGGGTCCCACGAGCAGTTCTTC. It translates to CASSLATAGGSHEQFF.

This rearrangement joins TRBV19 to TRBJ1-2; tentatively, D is TRBD1 (5 bases). The V gene's germline CDR1 is LNHDA and CDR2 SQIVND (reference sequence). Deletions cut 3 bases from V and 6 bases from J, with 11 bases between. The CDR3 sequence is 13 residues long. The CDR3 reads CASSMAGSHGYTF. The CDR3 bases are TGTGCCAGTAGTATGGCAGGGAGCCATGGCTACACCTTC.

V is TRBV20-1 and J is TRBJ2-1, with D hard to call. The ends were cut back, 5 bases at V and 8 bases at J, with 4 bases in the middle. The germline V gene has CDR1 DFQATT and CDR2 SNEGSKA (reference sequence). CDR3 length: 9 residues. CDR3 residues: CSAGYEQFF. CDR3 nucleotide sequence: TGCAGTGCTGGCTATGAGCAGTTCTTC.

V usage is TRBV10-1 and J usage is TRBJ2-5; maybe TRBD1 (6 bases). In germline, CDR1 is WNHNN, CDR2 SYGVQD (reference sequence). The CDR3 length is 15 residues. The ends were cut back, 10 bases at V and 5 bases at J, with 23 bases in the middle. This chain's CDR3 is CATSSGQGRVETQYF. The CDR3, as DNA: TGCGCCACTTCGTCCGGGCAGGGGAGAGTTGAGACCCAGTACTTC.

The genes are TRBV7-8 and TRBJ2-1; TRBD2 matches 11 bases. V was clipped by 1 base and J by 9 bases; unmatched bases: 17. The V gene's germline CDR1 is SGHVS and CDR2 FQNEAQ. This CDR3 spans 19 amino acids. The CDR3 bases are TGTGCCAGCAGCTTAGTAACTAGCGGGAGTCCCCGACTCAAGGGTGAGCAGTTCTTC. Protein: CASSLVTSGSPRLKGEQFF.